Below, 17 T cell receptor beta chains from the same sample are listed, as sequenced in a study of T cells in Graves' hyperthyroidism and ophthalmopathy. TCR beta CDR3 regions were amplified from RNA. HTBI primers were used for first-round RT-PCR of the TCR CDR3. TCRdb reanalysed the multiplex PCR reads using MiXCR and keeps one entry per CDR3 protein. The sample contains about 520,000 distinct CDR3 sequences, less than 25% of which appear only once. The sequenced sample consisted of blood. Source of these receptors: a young man with Graves' hyperthyroidism.

About this clonotype itself: Since a much larger clone is just one base distant, this may be a read error. The V gene is TRBV20-1, the J gene TRBJ2-5; no clear D. CDR1 and CDR2 (germline): DFQATT, SNEGSKA (reference sequence). V was pared by 5 bases and J by 1 base, with 20 bases between. The CDR3 totals 16 residues. This CDR3 is CSAGGLGGKIQETQYF. CDR3 DNA sequence: TGCAGTGCTGGTGGCCTGGGTGGTAAAATCCAAGAGACCCAGTACTTC.

The CDR3 DNA reads TGCGCCAGCAGCCAAGATGTTGGACAGGGGTCCGACTCTGGAAACACCATATATTTT. It specifies CASSQDVGQGSDSGNTIYF. The chain uses TRBV4-1 and TRBJ1-3, with 9 bases lining up with TRBD1. In germline, CDR1 is MGHRA, CDR2 YSYEKL. The CDR3 is made up of 19 amino acids. J gave up 0 bases and V 0 bases, and 9 bases lay outside the gene matches.

This clonotype was observed at least ten times. It may be a read error: a sequence one base away is much more abundant. The rearrangement uses TRBV28 and TRBJ1-2; the D is unclear. Per the germline V gene, CDR1 is MDHEN and CDR2 is SYDVKM. Trimming removed 2 bases from V and 4 bases from J, with 8 bases in between. This CDR3 region has 13 residues. The DNA of the CDR3 is TGTGCCAGCAGTTTAGGATGGGGCTATGGCTACACCTTC. It is translated as CASSLGWGYGYTF.

At least ten counts were recorded for this clonotype. The CDR3 loop reads CATSDGGTANYGYTF. The CDR3 DNA reads as TGTGCCACCAGTGATGGAGGCACAGCTAACTATGGCTACACCTTC. The genes are TRBV24-1 and TRBJ1-2; no definite D call. The germline gives CDR1 KGHDR, CDR2 SFDVKD. This CDR3 region has 15 residues. V was cut by 3 bases and J by 0 bases, with 10 bases left in between.

The chain employs TRBV7-9 and TRBJ1-1; D is undetermined. Trimming removed 5 bases from V and 6 bases from J, with 19 bases in between. The CDR3 covers 15 residues. The germline V gene has CDR1 SEHNR and CDR2 FQNEAQ (reference sequence). The DNA of the CDR3 is TGTGCCAGCAGCCTAGAGGAGGCCGGGGTAGCTGAAGCTTTCTTT. Its protein product is CASSLEEAGVAEAFF.

The chain is built from TRBV4-1 and TRBJ2-7; D possibly corresponds to TRBD1 (6 bases). Trimming left V 2 bases short and J 3 bases short, with 11 bases between. This CDR3 spans 14 amino acids. Germline V gene data show CDR1 as MGHRA and CDR2 as YSYEKL. The chain's CDR3 is CASSQPGTNYEQYF. CDR3 coding DNA: TGCGCCAGCAGCCAACCCGGGACAAACTACGAGCAGTACTTC.

The gene calls are TRBV11-2 and TRBJ1-1; D is ambiguous. Per the germline V gene, CDR1 is SGHAT and CDR2 is FQNNGV. V was pared by 4 bases and J by 1 base, with 13 bases between. The CDR3 loop spans 15 amino acids. In nucleotides, the CDR3 is TGTGCCAGCAGCTCCATCGGGCAGACGAACACTGAAGCTTTCTTT. It encodes CASSSIGQTNTEAFF.

This clonotype has a handful of counts. The CDR3 coding sequence is TGTGCCAGCAGTTTTTCCTGGGACAGCTACTACGAGCAGTACTTC. Translation: CASSFSWDSYYEQYF. This chain connects TRBV12-3 or TRBV12-4 to TRBJ2-7, with 7 bases that match TRBD1. The CDR3 sequence is 15 residues long. V lost 3 bases and J lost 3; bases outside the gene matches: 8.

This rearrangement joins TRBV6-1 to TRBJ1-5; maybe TRBD1 (5 bases). This CDR3 comprises 16 residues. The ends were cut back, 5 bases at V and 0 bases at J, with 14 bases in the middle. CDR1 is MNHNS, CDR2 SASEGT, per germline. The CDR3 DNA sequence: TGTGCCAGCAGTCCCGGTGGGGGGTTTAGCAATCAGCCCCAGCATTTT. Translation gives CASSPGGGFSNQPQHF.

Ten or more counts support this clonotype. V gene TRBV24-1 combines with J gene TRBJ1-2; tentative D call: TRBD1 (5 bases). Per the germline V gene, CDR1 is KGHDR and CDR2 is SFDVKD. V was clipped by 5 bases and J by 1 base, with 16 bases between them. CDR3 length: 16 residues. The CDR3 coding sequence is TGTGCCACCAGTGCCCCGACAGCCTTGGGTAACTATGGCTACACCTTC. Translation: CATSAPTALGNYGYTF.

The table lists this clonotype with many counts. The chain has TRBV5-1 and TRBJ2-7; D is undetermined. CDR3 length equals 14 residues. CDR1 is SGHRS and CDR2 is YFSETQ in the germline V gene. Trimming shortened V by 2 bases and J by 3 bases, and 12 bases separated the two germline ends. CDR3 loop: CASSFYTESYEQYF. CDR3 DNA sequence: TGCGCCAGCAGCTTTTACACAGAGAGCTACGAGCAGTACTTC.

This clonotype showed up many times. The chain's CDR3 is CASSSGGATEAFF. In DNA, the CDR3 is TGTGCCAGCAGTTCAGGGGGTGCCACTGAAGCTTTCTTT. The rearrangement uses TRBV7-6 and TRBJ1-1, with TRBD1 identical over 7 bases. Germline V gene data show CDR1 as SGHVS and CDR2 as FNYEAQ. This CDR3 region has 13 residues. V gave up 6 bases and J gave up 4 bases; unmatched junction bases: 5.

This clonotype showed up many times. V is TRBV10-1 and J is TRBJ2-2, with a weak D call TRBD2 (5 bases). The CDR3 contains 13 residues. With 4 bases removed from V and 5 bases from J, the gap between germline ends came to 8 bases. Germline CDR1 WNHNN, CDR2 SYGVQD (reference sequence). For the CDR3, the DNA is TGCGCCAGCAGTGCTTCGGGGACCGGGGAGCTGTTTTTT. Translating it yields CASSASGTGELFF.

This clonotype has only a few counts. The chain joins TRBV7-2 to TRBJ1-1; D not resolved. The ends were cut back, 1 base at V and 0 bases at J, with 9 bases in the middle. This CDR3 is 15 amino acids long. Germline V CDR1 and CDR2: SGHTA, FQGNSA. The CDR3 is CASSLGLFMNTEAFF. The CDR3 bases are TGTGCCAGCAGCTTAGGCCTTTTCATGAACACTGAAGCTTTCTTT.

This clonotype was recorded at least ten times. This chain links TRBV7-9 with TRBJ1-2, with D possibly matching TRBD1 (5 bases). Trimming removed 5 bases at V and 6 bases at J, with 13 bases between. The CDR3 is 13 residues long. Germline V lookup: CDR1 SEHNR, CDR2 FQNEAQ (reference sequence). CDR3 in amino acids: CASSRGTADGYTF. The CDR3, as DNA: TGTGCCAGCAGCCGTGGGACGGCGGATGGCTACACCTTC.

V is TRBV6-1 and J is TRBJ2-7; TRBD2 is a possible D gene (6 bases). The CDR3 has 14 amino acids. The V end was cut by 6 bases, the J end by 2 bases, with 14 bases between. From germline, CDR1 is MNHNS and CDR2 SASEGT. CDR3 loop: CASSQAGQAYEQYF. CDR3 nucleotides: TGTGCCAGCAGCCAAGCGGGTCAAGCCTACGAGCAGTACTTC.

This clonotype appeared a few times. The chain combines TRBV28 with TRBJ2-5; D is unresolved. Germline CDR1 reads MDHEN; CDR2 reads SYDVKM. This CDR3 spans 16 amino acids. V lost 4 bases and J 5 bases, leaving 20 bases between the germline ends. The CDR3, as DNA: TGTGCCAGCAGTTCTATGGTGGGATCTGTTACGGAGACCCAGTACTTC. It is translated as CASSSMVGSVTETQYF.